Listed here is a single T cell receptor (beta chain). These data come from a study of beta chain features in type 1 diabetes. The ends lost 5 bases at V and 4 bases at J; junction bases unmatched: 7. Germline assignment: CDR1 GTSNPN and CDR2 SVGIG (reference sequence). The CDR3 length is 14 residues. Isolation of CD4+ naive, central memory, regulatory and stem cell-like memory cells was achieved by sorting via CD45RO/CCR7/CD25/CD127/CD95/CD27. Of the isolated RNA, all was reverse transcribed, and so the sequenced material was expressed TCRB transcripts. Produced via immunoSEQ multiplex PCR; TCRdb's table is partial and in-frame only. The sample holds roughly 130,000 clones, 9% to 9.5% seen once.

The J gene is TRBJ2-4, the V gene TRBV30; 8 bases are a match to TRBD1. The sequence was collected from a man in his late teens or twenties in good health. Sequences were obtained from central memory CD4+ T cells from blood. The CDR3: CAWVTGGTKNIQYF. The DNA of the CDR3 is TGTGCCTGGGTTACAGGGGGGACGAAAAACATTCAGTACTTC.